This T cell receptor beta chain originates from a study of blood T cell repertoires in COVID-19. The overall study: Specimens from acute and convalescent COVID-19 originated in the United States, Italy and Spain.

Germline-derived CDR1 and CDR2 are SGHVS and FQNEAQ. This CDR3 spans 14 amino acids. The V and J ends lost 5 bases and 2 bases respectively, with 13 bases between them. Sequenced by immunoSEQ multiplex PCR; TCRdb stores in-frame clones only, minus some. The data show 130,000 or so clones, approximately 80% seen once. What was sequenced was peripheral blood. The genes are TRBV7-8 and TRBJ2-7, with D perhaps TRBD2 (6 bases). The origin of this receptor is a woman aged 55-69 years with acute or convalescent COVID-19. CDR3 in amino acids: CASSRTGGAYEQYF. The CDR3 DNA sequence: TGTGCCAGCAGCCGGACTGGCGGGGCCTACGAGCAGTACTTC.